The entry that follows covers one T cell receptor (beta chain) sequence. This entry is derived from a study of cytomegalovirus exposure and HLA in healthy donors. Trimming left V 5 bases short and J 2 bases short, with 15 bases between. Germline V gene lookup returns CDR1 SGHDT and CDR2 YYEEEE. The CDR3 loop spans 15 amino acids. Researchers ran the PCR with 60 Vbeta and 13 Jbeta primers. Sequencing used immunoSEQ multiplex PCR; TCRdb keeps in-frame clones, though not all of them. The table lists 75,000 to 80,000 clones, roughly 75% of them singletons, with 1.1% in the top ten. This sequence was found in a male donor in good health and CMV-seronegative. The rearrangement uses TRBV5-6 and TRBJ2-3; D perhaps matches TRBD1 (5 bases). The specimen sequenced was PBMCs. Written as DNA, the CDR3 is TGTGCCAGCAGTCACCAGGGTATTATCACAGATACGCAGTATTTT. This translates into CASSHQGIITDTQYF.